These T cell receptor beta chains were read from a single sample in a study of CD8 T cells in Susac syndrome. TCRdb called the immunoSEQ multiplex PCR reads again in MiXCR, with one record for every CDR3 protein. The table records around 77,000 distinct CDR3 sequences, roughly 95% of them present only once. The sequenced sample consisted of CD4+ T cells from PBMCs. These receptors were collected from a human donor with multiple sclerosis. CDR3s leave out the opening cysteine and the closing phenylalanine or tryptophan. Each record gives: V gene, CDR3 protein.

V: TRBV2; CDR3: ASSESRETQY
V: TRBV11-3; CDR3: ASSLDPSGRAYEQY
V: TRBV29-1; CDR3: SVGALRAQETQY
V: TRBV5-1; CDR3: ASSLAGVQGRGETQY
V: TRBV7-2; CDR3: ASSLGTGGWGEQY
V: TRBV24-1; CDR3: ATIGTSGGSSYNEQF
V: TRBV12-3/TRBV12-4; CDR3: ASSISGGSNEQF
V: TRBV29-1; CDR3: SVDRQLFYEQY
V: TRBV6-5; CDR3: ASSYGQGITEAF
V: TRBV2; CDR3: ASSTGALNLYEQY
V: TRBV5-4; CDR3: ASSPKGGGYGYT
V: TRBV28; CDR3: ASSFPLQDRGAYEQY
V: TRBV5-1; CDR3: ASSLDGSFGYSPLH
V: TRBV12-3/TRBV12-4; CDR3: ASSRGTSFYEQY
V: TRBV11-3; CDR3: ASSPLAGGQETQY
V: TRBV5-1; CDR3: ASRFGETDTQY
V: TRBV20-1; CDR3: SALFQETQY
V: TRBV7-9; CDR3: ASSTGGRYGYT
V: TRBV7-2; CDR3: ASSLESDNYGYT
V: TRBV30; CDR3: AWSVSSDTQY
V: TRBV5-1; CDR3: ASRTGSGTYEQY
V: TRBV7-2; CDR3: ASSLGSGMTETQY
V: TRBV18; CDR3: ASSRDTQETQY
V: TRBV6-4; CDR3: ASTVSEELF
V: TRBV27; CDR3: ASSSLSTGSNYGYT
V: TRBV4-3; CDR3: ASSVAVTDTQY
V: TRBV2; CDR3: ASRKGLLGEQY
V: TRBV4-2; CDR3: ASSQAGQQENYGYT
V: TRBV15; CDR3: ATSRVIAGANVLT
V: TRBV29-1; CDR3: SANGVPSVGEGETQY
V: TRBV3-1; CDR3: ASSQGSANRQRGEQF
V: TRBV4-1; CDR3: ASSLPFSPMNTEAF
V: TRBV29-1; CDR3: SVGTVELF
V: TRBV20-1; CDR3: SARTGTGGTGELF
V: TRBV7-8; CDR3: ASSNSGYGYT
V: TRBV6-2/TRBV6-3; CDR3: ASSQHVVALGGYT
V: TRBV9; CDR3: ASSVAERNEKLF
V: TRBV20-1; CDR3: SVTRGDTGETQY
V: TRBV2; CDR3: ASRGLTYEQY
V: TRBV11-3; CDR3: ASSSLTGGGSPLH
V: TRBV5-1; CDR3: ASSLDRGGELF
V: TRBV29-1; CDR3: SVVEGYTEAF
V: TRBV20-1; CDR3: SARPTGLTEAF
V: TRBV2; CDR3: ASSLDSYTGELF
V: TRBV12-3/TRBV12-4; CDR3: ASSSRGLNTEAF
V: TRBV7-8; CDR3: ASSSASWSSYEQY
V: TRBV7-2; CDR3: ASSFYADRVYEQY
V: TRBV24-1; CDR3: ATSDPPTSNEQF
V: TRBV14; CDR3: ASSLGQGMWYEQY
V: TRBV5-1; CDR3: ASSPGPENYGYT
V: TRBV24-1; CDR3: ATSNRPGGVNEQF
V: TRBV9; CDR3: ASSSLDNTDTQY
V: TRBV7-9; CDR3: ASSTWEGYGYT
V: TRBV12-3/TRBV12-4; CDR3: ASSRTDQPQH